The rows below give T cell receptor beta chains drawn from one sample of a study of blood T cell repertoires in COVID-19. Sequencing was performed with immunoSEQ multiplex PCR; in TCRdb, only in-frame clones are kept and a portion is missing. The table lists some 300,000 clones, roughly 89% of them singletons. Sequenced: PBMCs or T cells enriched from blood (not recorded which). These receptor sequences come from a woman aged 45-65 years who had been exposed to COVID-19. CDR3s include the opening cysteine and the closing phenylalanine or tryptophan. The D gene is left open where the match is weak. Only some rows state a clone size, as once, few, many or a class for expanded clones.

once	TRBV6-1	NA	TRBJ2-7	TGTGCCAGCAGTGATGGCAGGTCCTACGAGCAGTACTTC	CASSDGRSYEQYF
NA	TRBV29-1	NA	TRBJ1-1	TGCAGCGCCCTTGGTCTAGCGGTTCACACTGAAGCTTTCTTT	CSALGLAVHTEAFF
NA	TRBV10-3	TRBD1	TRBJ1-4	TGTGCCATCAGCGGGGGACAGGGGGCTTTTGAAAAACTGTTTTTT	CAISGGQGAFEKLFF
once	TRBV7-9	TRBD2	TRBJ2-3	TGTGCCAGCAGCAATAGCGGGGGGCGCACAGATACGCAGTATTTT	CASSNSGGRTDTQYF
NA	TRBV6-1	NA	TRBJ1-4	TGTGCCAGCAGTGAAGTGGCTGGGCGTAATGAAAAACTGTTTTTT	CASSEVAGRNEKLFF
NA	TRBV7-2	NA	TRBJ2-3	TGTGCCAGCAGCTTAGGGGCAGGTGGGGATACGCAGTATTTT	CASSLGAGGDTQYF
NA	TRBV2	TRBD1	TRBJ2-2	TGTGCCAGCACCTCCGGGACAGCACTAAACACCGGGGAGCTGTTTTTT	CASTSGTALNTGELFF
NA	TRBV3-1/TRBV3-2	NA	TRBJ1-2	TGTGCCAGCAGCCTAGAACTAGCCCTTACGGGGTCCTCTGGCTACACCTTC	CASSLELALTGSSGYTF
NA	TRBV28	TRBD2	TRBJ2-5	TGTGCCAGCAGTTATAACGGGGGGGCCCTCGGAGAGACCCAGTACTTC	CASSYNGGALGETQYF
NA	TRBV6-5	TRBD1	TRBJ1-2	TGTGCCACCCATCCCTCGGGACAGGGAGTCTATGGCTACACCTTC	CATHPSGQGVYGYTF
once	TRBV4-2	NA	TRBJ2-1	TGTGCCAGCAGCCAAGACCTAGCCGGGCTTGGTAATGAGCAGTTCTTC	CASSQDLAGLGNEQFF
NA	TRBV6-5	TRBD1	TRBJ2-5	TGTGCCAGCAGGACAGGGAGAGAGACCCAGTACTTC	CASRTGRETQYF
NA	TRBV4-1	TRBD2	TRBJ2-5	TGCGCCAGCAGCCCCCGGACTAGCGGGGGGTTAAACCAAGAGACCCAGTACTTC	CASSPRTSGGLNQETQYF
NA	TRBV9	NA	TRBJ1-2	TGTGCCAGCAGCGTAGGGGCACTCGATGGCTACACCTTC	CASSVGALDGYTF
NA	TRBV6-5	TRBD1	TRBJ1-6	TGTGCCAGCAGAGGGACAGGGGAGAATTCACCCCTCCACTTT	CASRGTGENSPLHF
NA	TRBV28	TRBD2	TRBJ2-3	TGTGCCAGCAGGCAGACTAGCGGGGCAAGCACAGATACGCAGTATTTT	CASRQTSGASTDTQYF
NA	TRBV28	NA	TRBJ1-2	TGTGCCAGCAGTTTATTATATCGGAGCTATGGCTACACCTTC	CASSLLYRSYGYTF
NA	TRBV28	NA	TRBJ1-5	TGTGCCAGCAGTTTAGACAGCCAGCGTGATCATTTT	CASSLDSQRDHF
NA	TRBV11-2	TRBD1	TRBJ2-5	TGTGCCAGCAGCTCGCCGGGACAGGGGGCCGAGACCCAGTACTTC	CASSSPGQGAETQYF
NA	TRBV7-7	NA	TRBJ2-1	TGTGCTAGCAGCTCCGGGCAGGGGCGGGGGCGGAACAATGAGCAGTTCTTC	CASSSGQGRGRNNEQFF
NA	TRBV5-4	TRBD2	TRBJ2-5	TGTGCCAGCAGCTTGGGGGCCGGGGGGATCCAAGAGACCCAGTACTTC	CASSLGAGGIQETQYF
once	TRBV11-2	NA	TRBJ1-6	TGTGCCAGCAGCTTACGCCCCCCGGGGACTTTCACCCTCCACTTT	CASSLRPPGTFTLHF
few	TRBV29-1	TRBD1	TRBJ2-7	TGCAGCGTACAGGGGGTCGAGGCCGAGCAGTACTTC	CSVQGVEAEQYF
NA	TRBV20-1	NA	TRBJ2-1	TGCAGTGCTAGCAGTGAGCAGTTCTTC	CSASSEQFF
NA	TRBV19	NA	TRBJ1-2	TGTGCCAGTGGGGGGGCAGGGACTGTCTACACCTTC	CASGGAGTVYTF
NA	TRBV4-2	TRBD2	TRBJ2-3	TGTGCCAGCAGCCAGGCAATAGCGGGGGGGCCTACAGATACGCAGTATTTT	CASSQAIAGGPTDTQYF
NA	TRBV7-2	TRBD1	TRBJ1-5	TGTGCCAGCAGCCAGAGGGCCGGGACAGGTAGCAATCAGCCCCAGCATTTT	CASSQRAGTGSNQPQHF
NA	TRBV5-4	NA	TRBJ1-6	TGTGCCAGCAGCTTGCAAAATTCACCCCTCCACTTT	CASSLQNSPLHF